This record covers a single T cell receptor (beta chain). This clonotype was counted once. Its recognized antigen is unknown. Base qualities were left out, and no much larger clone turns up one base away. Libraries were made using 5' RACE. Sequencer: Illumina HiSeq 2500. A second about 7 to 11 cycle PCR used a sample-barcoded 5' primer and a J-beta primer mix. A template-switch 5' adaptor carrying 12 random nucleotides introduced a unique molecular identifier onto each TCR beta cDNA molecule. Each sample yielded at least 3 million CDR3-containing paired-end reads. First-strand cDNA was synthesized from all RNA with the Mint cDNA synthesis kit, primed by a TRBC-specific oligonucleotide. After uracil-DNA glycosylase treatment, a first 18-cycle PCR used universal primers M1SS and BC2_uni_R on all cDNA. Per the original workflow: Each sample was normalized by randomly selecting 1 million high-quality reads, each carrying a distinct molecular identifier. Reads sharing molecular identifiers were discarded rather than binned into consensus sequences. CDR3 identification, clonotype clustering and error correction used MiTCR with a Q25 quality threshold and the strictest error-elimination algorithm. Lower-bound total TCR beta diversity was estimated with a nonparametric unseen species model using Euler transformation. Starting from the raw public reads, TCRdb applied fastp trimming at Q25, assembled clones with MiXCR and retained in-frame beta chains. Rows are unified per CDR3 protein, each entry keeping the most common DNA and genes. The V and J calls shown here were made by TCRdb, not taken from the authors' results. The sample contains 650,000 to 900,000 distinct CDR3 sequences, approximately 59% of them found a single time. The ten largest clones capture 25% to 30% of the sample.

The data originate from a study of blood T cells in healthy people across ages (dated by TCRdb to the mid-2010s). With respect to the entire study: In model experiments, template switching captured about one uniquely barcoded TCR beta cDNA molecule for every two T cells. The study measured age-related changes in TCR beta repertoire diversity using deep sequencing normalized with unique cDNA molecular identifiers. The donors were split into four age groups: young (average approximately 16 years), middle-aged (39), aged (approximately 60) and long-lived (over 75). Donors of different ages were randomly distributed across sequencing lanes to avoid experimental bias. Two additional independent replicas of 1 million unique cDNA reads from the same blood draw were analyzed for two donors (one aged 18 to 30 and one aged 80 or older).

Study-wide conclusions, independent of this receptor: Since profiling was done on bulk unsorted PBMCs, naive and antigen-experienced compartments could not be conclusively compared. Donor CMV infection status was unknown, potentially confounding age-related changes in expanded clonotypes. Observed TCR beta diversity correlated strongly with the percentage of naive T cells measured by flow cytometry. The long-lived group showed more naive CD4+ T cells, fewer expanded clones and increased TCR diversity than the aged group, suggesting age selection. Total diversity estimates from one million sequenced T cells were considered lower bounds and underestimates. As age increased, observed TCR beta diversity per million T cells dropped in a roughly linear way, and a significant reduction was already evident by age 40.

The donors were about 40 Caucasian individuals from Russia, aged roughly 6 to 100 years, who were systemically healthy. Roughly 10 milliliters of peripheral blood were collected from each donor into EDTA-treated Vacutainer tubes. PBMCs were isolated by Ficoll-Paque density-gradient centrifugation, with at least 7 million obtained per sample. Trizol reagent was used to extract total RNA from the PBMCs, yielding at least 5 micrograms per sample. For every donor, flow cytometry on a PBMC aliquot measured the percentage of naive CD45RAhigh/CD27high T cells. Sequencing was done on a sample of blood. This sequence originates from a man aged 25-45 years in good health.

The nucleotides read TGCAGTGCTGGGTTGAAAAACATTCAGTACTTC. It specifies CSAGLKNIQYF. The rearrangement combines TRBV20-1 with TRBJ2-4; a confident D gene designation cannot be given. In the germline V gene (reference sequence), CDR1 corresponds to DFQATT and CDR2 to SNEGSKA. Including the terminal cysteine and phenylalanine, the CDR3 comprises 11 residues. Only the CDR3 portion is preserved as DNA: 33 bases, with reading frame beginning at the first base. V is pared back by 5 bases and J by 4 bases, with 6 bases lying between the germline termini.